The 32 T cell receptor beta chains below come from one sample, sequenced in a study of CD4 T cell repertoires in COVID-19. Method: immunoSEQ multiplex PCR; TCRdb's copy keeps in-frame clones and lacks some. Seen here are 70,000 to 95,000 clones, 83% observed once, and the top ten hold 0.45% to 0.7%. The source was CD4+ T cells from peripheral blood, collected after recovery from COVID-19. These receptors came from a human donor who had COVID-19.

The chain joins TRBV5-6 to TRBJ2-2; D remains unclear. The germline V gene encodes CDR1 SGHDT and CDR2 YYEEEE. The CDR3 length is 12 residues. With 2 bases removed from V and 5 bases from J, the gap between germline ends came to 4 bases. The CDR3 loop is CASSFQTGELFF. CDR3 sequence (DNA): TGTGCCAGCAGCTTTCAAACCGGGGAGCTGTTTTTT.

This clone was counted a single time. The chain employs TRBV27 and TRBJ1-1, with TRBD1 identical over 7 bases. Germline CDR1 MNHEY, CDR2 SMNVEV (reference sequence). V was clipped by 3 bases and J by 0 bases; unmatched bases: 4. The CDR3 covers 15 residues. The DNA of the CDR3 is TGTGCCAGCAGTTTGGGGACAGTCCTGAACACTGAAGCTTTCTTT. It yields the protein CASSLGTVLNTEAFF.

The V gene is TRBV2, the J gene TRBJ1-1, with D perhaps matching TRBD1 (5 bases). V lost 7 bases to trimming and J lost 1 base, with 13 bases between them. From germline, CDR1 is SNHLY and CDR2 FYNNEI. CDR3 length: 14 amino acids. CDR3 bases: TGTGCCAGCACATATCAGGGCCCGAACACTGAAGCTTTCTTT. Translated, it gives CASTYQGPNTEAFF.

In this sample, this clone turned up once. The chain carries TRBV7-8 and TRBJ2-5; 7 bases are a match to TRBD1. Germline assignment: CDR1 SGHVS and CDR2 FQNEAQ. The CDR3 runs 14 residues. Trimming cost V 3 bases and J 0 bases; bases outside gene matches: 1. In DNA form, the CDR3 reads TGTGCCAGCAGCTTTGGGACAGACCAAGAGACCCAGTACTTC. Amino acids: CASSFGTDQETQYF.

The rearrangement uses TRBV6-5 and TRBJ2-7, with TRBD1 matching 8 bases. Trimming cost V 10 bases and J 1 base; bases outside gene matches: 12. The CDR3 runs 15 residues. Germline CDR1 MNHEY, CDR2 SVGAGI. The CDR3 DNA follows: TGTGCCACCACTCAGGGACAGGCGGGTTCCTACGAGCAGTACTTC. This sequence encodes CATTQGQAGSYEQYF.

The chain uses TRBV5-1 and TRBJ2-2, with 9 bases identical to TRBD1. Losses at the gene ends were 1 base for V and 5 bases for J; bases not matched to a gene: 3. Germline V gene lookup returns CDR1 SGHRS and CDR2 YFSETQ. CDR3 length: 15 residues. The CDR3 here is CASSLSGQGTGELFF. CDR3 bases: TGCGCCAGCAGCTTGTCGGGACAGGGTACCGGGGAGCTGTTTTTT.

The V call is TRBV3-1 (or the pseudogene TRBV3-2), the J call TRBJ2-2; D gene unclear. The CDR3 spans 13 residues. The V end lost 4 bases, the J end lost 4 bases, and 7 bases lay between the germline ends. The V gene's germline CDR1 is LGHDT and CDR2 YNNKEL (reference sequence). CDR3 nucleotides: TGTGCCAGCAGCCCAGGCCCCACCGGGGAGCTGTTTTTT. Encoded protein: CASSPGPTGELFF.

V gene TRBV30 combines with J gene TRBJ1-3; D is ambiguous. This CDR3 region has 14 residues. Trimming left V 0 bases short and J 0 bases short, with 6 bases between. Germline V lookup: CDR1 GTSNPN, CDR2 SVGIG (reference sequence). This CDR3 reads CAWSVERSGNTIYF. In nucleotides, the CDR3 is TGTGCCTGGAGTGTGGAGCGCTCTGGAAACACCATATATTTT.

The chain links TRBV4-1 to TRBJ1-2, with D perhaps matching TRBD1 (5 bases). Germline V gene lookup returns CDR1 MGHRA and CDR2 YSYEKL. The CDR3 covers 16 residues. The V end was cut by 4 bases, the J end by 3 bases, with 18 bases between. The CDR3 DNA sequence: TGCGCCAGCAGCCGGATCACGGAAGGAGGGGACTATGGCTACACCTTC. As protein: CASSRITEGGDYGYTF.

The chain carries TRBV7-6 and TRBJ2-7; D is unresolved. The CDR3 has 15 residues. Germline V CDR1 and CDR2: SGHVS, FNYEAQ. V lost 1 base and J lost 0, with 10 bases in between. In DNA, the CDR3 is TGTGCCAGCAGCTTAGAACAGCCCTACTCCTACGAGCAGTACTTC. Translating it yields CASSLEQPYSYEQYF. Using reference TRBV7-6 and TRBJ2-7 for the parts outside the CDR3, the full variable domain is GAGVSQSPRYKVTKRGQDVALRCDPISGHVSLYWYRQALGQGPEFLTYFNYEAQQDKSGLPNDRFSAERPEGSISTLTIQRTEQRDSAMYRCASSLEQPYSYEQYFGPGTRLTVT.

V and J are TRBV6-5 and TRBJ2-2; D not certain. Trimming left V 5 bases short and J 1 base short, with 8 bases between. Germline V gives CDR1 MNHEY, CDR2 SVGAGI. CDR3 length equals 14 residues. DNA for the CDR3: TGTGCCAGCAGTCTAGGGCAGAACACCGGGGAGCTGTTTTTT. It yields the protein CASSLGQNTGELFF.

This sequence joins TRBV6-1 and TRBJ2-7; the D is unclear. The germline gives CDR1 MNHNS, CDR2 SASEGT. This CDR3 contains 14 residues. The germline V and J ends were trimmed by 1 base and 3 bases, with 10 bases remaining between them. The DNA for the CDR3 is TGTGCCAGCAGTGAAGGTGGCTCGGTCTACGAGCAGTACTTC. Translated: CASSEGGSVYEQYF.

V and J are TRBV14 and TRBJ2-5; D is ambiguous. V lost 4 bases and J lost 2, with 11 bases in between. This CDR3 spans 14 amino acids. Germline V lookup: CDR1 SGHDN, CDR2 FVKESK. The CDR3: CASSLLGGQETQYF. CDR3 bases: TGTGCCAGCAGCCTCCTGGGCGGTCAAGAGACCCAGTACTTC. The full variable domain, completed using reference TRBV14 and TRBJ2-5, is EAGVTQFPSHSVIEKGQTVTLRCDPISGHDNLYWYRRVMGKEIKFLLHFVKESKQDESGMPNNRFLAERTGGTYSTLKVQPAELEDSGVYFCASSLLGGQETQYFGPGTRLLVL.

This chain links TRBV24-1 with TRBJ1-2; 7 bases are shared with TRBD1. The CDR3 sequence is 14 residues long. With V trimmed by 8 bases and J by 4 bases, 9 bases remained unmatched. Germline V gene sequence: CDR1 KGHDR, CDR2 SFDVKD. CDR3 in amino acids: CATNSGGPGYGYTF. CDR3 sequence (DNA): TGTGCCACCAATTCAGGGGGACCAGGCTATGGCTACACCTTC.

The chain has TRBV7-2 and TRBJ2-5, with a weak D call TRBD1 (6 bases). Germline CDR1 and CDR2: SGHTA and FQGNSA. The V end lost 5 bases, the J end lost 4 bases, and 14 bases lay between the germline ends. This CDR3 is 14 amino acids long. The CDR3 spells CASSPRQVTETQYF. As DNA, the CDR3 is TGTGCCAGCAGCCCCCGACAGGTGACAGAGACCCAGTACTTC.

The rearrangement uses TRBV6-1 and TRBJ2-7; 9 nucleotides agree with TRBD2. Germline trimming cut 1 base from V and 2 bases from J; bases unmatched to any gene: 3. The germline gives CDR1 MNHNS, CDR2 SASEGT. The CDR3 has 15 residues. The CDR3 DNA is TGTGCCAGCAGTGAAGGACTAGCGGTAACCTACGAGCAGTACTTC. Translation: CASSEGLAVTYEQYF.

The chain joins TRBV6-2 or TRBV6-3 to TRBJ2-4; no definite D call. The CDR3 extends over 14 amino acids. Trimming stripped 2 bases from V and 0 bases from J, with 5 bases between. Looked up from germline, CDR1 is MNHEY and CDR2 is SVGEGT. The CDR3, as DNA: TGTGCCAGCAGTTACGGGTTAGCCAAAAACATTCAGTACTTC. Its translation: CASSYGLAKNIQYF.

This chain uses TRBV11-2 with TRBJ1-2; D is unclear. V was clipped by 0 bases and J by 5 bases, with 1 base between them. Germline V gene data show CDR1 as SGHAT and CDR2 as FQNNGV. The CDR3 has 11 amino acids. The CDR3 coding sequence is TGTGCCAGCAGCTTAGAATATGGCTACACCTTC. Its protein is CASSLEYGYTF.

V is TRBV11-3 and J is TRBJ2-3, with D maybe TRBD1 (7 bases). The length of the CDR3 is 16 residues. Trimming left V 5 bases short and J 4 bases short, with 19 bases between. Germline CDR1 and CDR2: SGHNT and YENEEA. The CDR3 region is CASSPGDSRVADTQYF. For the CDR3, the DNA is TGTGCCAGCAGCCCGGGGGACAGTCGGGTCGCAGATACGCAGTATTTT.

The chain carries TRBV7-2 and TRBJ2-3; 13 bases are a match to TRBD2. The CDR3 runs 15 residues. Germline CDR1 reads SGHTA; CDR2 reads FQGNSA. J gave up 8 bases and V 5 bases, and 7 bases lay outside the gene matches. The CDR3 region is CASSPGLAGDGTQYF. CDR3 in DNA: TGTGCCAGCAGCCCCGGACTAGCGGGAGACGGTACGCAGTATTTT.

The chain couples TRBV28 to TRBJ2-7; D perhaps matches TRBD1 (6 bases). The CDR3 has 15 residues. Germline CDR1 and CDR2: MDHEN and SYDVKM. V was pared by 5 bases and J by 6 bases, with 20 bases between. DNA for the CDR3: TGTGCCAGCAGTCCCTCGGCAGGGGTCCGGTCCGAGCAGTACTTC. It encodes CASSPSAGVRSEQYF.

This chain uses TRBV4-2 with TRBJ1-2; tentative D call: TRBD1 (6 bases). The CDR3 is 12 residues long. V gave up 8 bases and J gave up 2 bases, with 9 bases separating them. Germline V CDR1 and CDR2: LGHNA, YNFKEQ. The CDR3 nucleotides are TGTGCCAGCTATGGACAGAACTATGGCTACACCTTC. It codes for CASYGQNYGYTF.

The rearrangement links TRBV4-1 to TRBJ2-3; no reliable D call. Germline assignment: CDR1 MGHRA and CDR2 YSYEKL. V dropped 0 bases and J dropped 0 bases, with 7 bases sitting between them. This CDR3 region has 15 residues. The CDR3 bases are TGCGCCAGCAGCCAAGAAGCTAGGAGCACAGATACGCAGTATTTT. This gives the protein CASSQEARSTDTQYF.

This sequence joins TRBV19 and TRBJ2-2; D is unclear. V lost 7 bases and J 1 base, leaving 16 bases between the germline ends. The germline CDR1 and CDR2 sequences are LNHDA and SQIVND (reference sequence). This CDR3 is 16 amino acids long. The CDR3 is CASTSSGPKNTGELFF. The CDR3 DNA reads TGTGCCAGTACCTCTTCCGGCCCCAAGAACACCGGGGAGCTGTTTTTT.

The chain uses TRBV24-1 and TRBJ1-1; D not resolved. The V end was cut by 7 bases, the J end by 1 base, with 15 bases between. The CDR3 consists of 15 residues. CDR1 is KGHDR and CDR2 is SFDVKD in the germline V gene. CDR3 nucleotides: TGTGCCACCAGCTCCGGTGGACGGGGGAACACTGAAGCTTTCTTT. Amino acid sequence: CATSSGGRGNTEAFF.

J is TRBJ2-1 and V is TRBV28; D uncertain. Germline lookup yields CDR1 MDHEN and CDR2 SYDVKM. The CDR3 length is 21 residues. V was cut by 3 bases and J by 6 bases, with 33 bases left in between. The CDR3 loop reads CASSFARFGSKPGPKVNEQFF. The CDR3 DNA is TGTGCCAGCAGTTTCGCACGATTTGGTTCCAAACCGGGCCCCAAAGTCAATGAGCAGTTCTTC.

This chain joins TRBV18 and TRBJ1-1, with D possibly matching TRBD1 (5 bases). Trimming removed 1 base from V and 2 bases from J, with 8 bases in between. CDR1 is KGHSH, CDR2 LQKENI, per germline. The CDR3 spans 14 residues. The CDR3: CASSPRGFNTEAFF. CDR3 nucleotides: TGTGCCAGCTCACCACGGGGCTTTAACACTGAAGCTTTCTTT.

The table lists this clone with a few counts. The chain has TRBV6-5 and TRBJ1-2, with D uncertain. Trimming took 6 bases from V and 8 from J, leaving 10 bases between them. CDR1 is MNHEY and CDR2 is SVGAGI in the germline V gene. This CDR3 spans 11 amino acids. For the CDR3, the DNA is TGTGCCAGCAGGGTTACACTGGGCTACACCTTC. It encodes CASRVTLGYTF.

The chain carries TRBV19 and TRBJ1-1, with D possibly TRBD1 on 6 matching bases. Germline assignment: CDR1 LNHDA and CDR2 SQIVND (reference sequence). The CDR3 is 12 amino acids. Between the trimmed V and J ends, which lost 6 bases and 8 bases, there was a span of 13 bases. DNA of the CDR3: TGTGCCAGTAGAGGGACAAGCCGGGAAGCTTTCTTT. Translation: CASRGTSREAFF.

The J gene is TRBJ2-5, the V gene TRBV6-5; TRBD2 might be the D (5 bases). In germline, CDR1 is MNHEY, CDR2 SVGAGI. The CDR3 has 14 residues. Trimming took 0 bases from V and 4 from J, leaving 9 bases between them. The CDR3 here is CASSYSTSGETQYF. The CDR3 DNA reads TGTGCCAGCAGTTACTCGACAAGCGGAGAGACCCAGTACTTC.

The V and J genes are TRBV18 and TRBJ2-2; the D gene is possibly TRBD1 (6 bases). The CDR3 is made up of 15 amino acids. Germline assignment: CDR1 KGHSH and CDR2 LQKENI. Trimming removed 4 bases from V and 0 bases from J, with 9 bases in between. The CDR3, as DNA: TGTGCCAGCTCACGACAGGACGCGAACACCGGGGAGCTGTTTTTT. Protein product: CASSRQDANTGELFF.

The CDR3 coding sequence is TGTGCCAGCAGTACTAGCACAGATACGCAGTATTTT. Translating gives CASSTSTDTQYF. J is TRBJ2-3 and V is TRBV28, with D unresolved. V was trimmed by 5 bases and J by 0 bases, leaving 3 bases between them. The CDR3 extends over 12 amino acids. From germline, CDR1 is MDHEN and CDR2 SYDVKM.